Reported below is one T cell receptor (beta chain). As yet, its antigen is unknown. This sample was included in a study of T cell clones after liver transplantation. Produced via immunoSEQ multiplex PCR; TCRdb's table is partial and in-frame only. The sample carries around 18,000 clones, 80% to 90% recorded once. This CDR3 has 14 amino acids. Deletions cut 6 bases from V and 3 bases from J, with 14 bases between. CDR1 KGHSH and CDR2 LQKENI come from the germline V gene. Study results and caveats: Graft donor-reactive T cells possibly entered the graft instead of undergoing deletion. Post-transplant time points were not standardized, so conclusions are preliminary.

The receptor comes from a human patient who received a liver transplant. Some T cells may be transferred from the graft donor. The sample in question was CD8+ T cells from blood, obtained approximately 3.5 years after liver transplant. The rearrangement uses TRBV18 and TRBJ1-1; D not resolved. In DNA, the CDR3 is TGTGCCAGCTCCCGGGAAACCTTGGACACTGAAGCTTTCTTT. Its protein is CASSRETLDTEAFF.